This record looks at one T cell receptor (beta chain) sequence and its context. CD45RO-negative, CCR7-positively selected cells formed the naive CD8 fraction, excluding terminally differentiated effector memory CD45RA+ cells. Only Caucasian adults living in Nashville, Tennessee served as donors. The protocol was immunoSEQ multiplex PCR, while the TCRdb copy is restricted to in-frame clones and leaves out a portion. Counted here are approximately 810,000 clones, almost 95% occurring once; the ten biggest clones make up 20% to 30%. This entry comes from a study of shared clonotypes between healthy human individuals. The TCR originated in a man younger than 45 in good health. The sample was naive CD8+ T cells sorted from blood.

Written as DNA, the CDR3 is TGTGCCAGCAGCACTCCGTACGTTGAGGAAGAGACCCAGTACTTC. Amino acid sequence: CASSTPYVEEETQYF. This chain joins TRBV13 and TRBJ2-5; no clear D gene. This CDR3 is built from 15 residues. Per the germline V gene, CDR1 is PRHDT and CDR2 is FYEKMQ (reference sequence). V was clipped by 5 bases and J by 3 bases, with 16 bases between them.